The next 5 T cell receptor beta chains were all read from a single sample in a study of technical replicates of blood from a handful of donors. Produced via immunoSEQ multiplex PCR; TCRdb's table is partial and in-frame only. The profile shows about 79,000 clones, approximately 94% of them singletons. Specimen: T cells isolated from PBMCs. The receptors stem from a human donor in good health.

The chain has TRBV11-1 and TRBJ2-3; perhaps TRBD1 as D (5 bases). Germline V lookup: CDR1 SGHAT, CDR2 FQDESV (reference sequence). The germline V and J ends were trimmed by 1 base and 5 bases, with 19 bases remaining between them. The CDR3 totals 17 residues. The CDR3 protein is CASSLVVFGAGEDTQYF. CDR3 nucleotides: TGTGCCAGCAGCTTAGTTGTGTTTGGGGCAGGAGAAGATACGCAGTATTTT.

The chain recombines TRBV28 with TRBJ2-7, with 7 bases aligning to TRBD2. Germline CDR1 and CDR2: MDHEN and SYDVKM. The V and J ends lost 5 bases and 2 bases, in that order; junction bases with no gene match: 6. The CDR3 totals 14 residues. The CDR3 nucleotides read TGTGCCAGCAGTGGGCCAGGGAGGGCCTACGAGCAGTACTTC. Residues: CASSGPGRAYEQYF.

The rearrangement links TRBV9 to TRBJ1-3; D perhaps matches TRBD1 (6 bases). The CDR3 contains 17 residues. Germline lookup yields CDR1 SGDLS and CDR2 YYNGEE. The germline V and J ends were trimmed by 5 bases and 0 bases, with 18 bases remaining between them. DNA of the CDR3: TGTGCCAGCAGGCGGACAGATTACGCGAGCTCTGGAAACACCATATATTTT. This codes for CASRRTDYASSGNTIYF.

The rearrangement joins TRBV2 to TRBJ2-5; 14 bases agree with TRBD2. Per germline, CDR1 SNHLY and CDR2 FYNNEI. Trimming removed 2 bases from V and 4 bases from J; junction bases left unmatched: 3. This CDR3 comprises 16 residues. For the CDR3, the DNA is TGTGCCAGCAGTGAAACGGGACTAGCGGGGGTAGAGACCCAGTACTTC. It is translated as CASSETGLAGVETQYF.

The chain recombines TRBV19 with TRBJ2-7; TRBD2 is a possible D gene (6 bases). CDR3 length: 14 amino acids. Germline V lookup: CDR1 LNHDA, CDR2 SQIVND (reference sequence). Trimming removed 5 bases at V and 4 bases at J, with 15 bases between. The DNA of the CDR3 is TGTGCCAGTAGTTGGCGGGAAGGTCTTTACGAGCAGTACTTC. Translation gives CASSWREGLYEQYF.